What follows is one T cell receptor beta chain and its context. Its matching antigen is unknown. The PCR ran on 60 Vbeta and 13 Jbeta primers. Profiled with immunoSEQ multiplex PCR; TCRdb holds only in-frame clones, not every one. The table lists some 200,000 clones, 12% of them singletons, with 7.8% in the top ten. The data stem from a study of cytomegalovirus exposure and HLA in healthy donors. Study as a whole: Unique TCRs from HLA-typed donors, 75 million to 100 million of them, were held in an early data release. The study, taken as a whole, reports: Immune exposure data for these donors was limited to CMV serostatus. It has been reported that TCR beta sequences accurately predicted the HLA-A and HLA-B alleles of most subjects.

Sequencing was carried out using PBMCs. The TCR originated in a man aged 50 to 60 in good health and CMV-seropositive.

The CDR3 DNA follows: TGTGCCAGCAGCTTTACAGGGGGTAGCAATCAGCCCCAGCATTTT. It encodes CASSFTGGSNQPQHF. The chain employs TRBV7-9 and TRBJ1-5, with 8 bases aligning to TRBD1. CDR1 and CDR2 from the germline V gene are SEHNR and FQNEAQ (reference sequence). Germline trimming cut 3 bases from V and 0 bases from J; bases unmatched to any gene: 1. The CDR3 consists of 15 residues.